This TCR beta chain was captured by sequencing in a study of blood T cell repertoires in COVID-19. For the study at large: Nucleic acid was either cDNA or gDNA, and it came from T cells, B-cell-depleted T cells, or PBMCs.

The CDR3 sequence is 13 residues long. V lost 0 bases and J lost 5, with 7 bases in between. Germline CDR1 and CDR2: SEHNR and FQNEAQ (reference sequence). Sequencing used immunoSEQ multiplex PCR; TCRdb keeps in-frame clones, though not all of them. The sample lists about 250,000 clones, almost 90% occurring once. The sequenced material came from peripheral blood. The TCR comes from an elderly man with acute or convalescent COVID-19. The V call is TRBV7-9, the J call TRBJ2-5; maybe TRBD1 (5 bases). CDR3 residues: CASSLAGHETQYF. The CDR3 DNA follows: TGTGCCAGCAGCTTAGCCGGACACGAGACCCAGTACTTC.